The rows below give T cell receptor beta chains drawn from one sample of a study of graft-versus-host responses after intestinal transplantation. Using immunoSEQ multiplex PCR, the repertoire was profiled, and TCRdb retains in-frame clones only, with some absent. In the table there are approximately 78,000 clones, around 86% of which are singletons. The antigens for these receptors are not known. Sequencing used unstimulated CD8+ T cells sorted from spleen or lymph node cells, obtained before transplant. The receptors shown here come from a human donor who was the organ donor for an intestinal transplant. Both conserved end residues are part of each CDR3. Fields, in order: V gene, J gene, CDR3 protein.

TRBV30	TRBJ2-7	CAWSLLSGDEQYF
TRBV9	TRBJ2-5	CASSAREEVEETQYF
TRBV6-5	TRBJ2-1	CVAGYNEQFF
TRBV7-2	TRBJ2-3	CASSWQGGDTQYF
TRBV7-6	TRBJ2-2	CASSLAGGTGELFF
TRBV19	TRBJ2-3	CASNEGSTDTQYF
TRBV4-1	TRBJ2-5	CASSQDVQRGGWQETQYF
TRBV7-2	TRBJ2-3	CASSRAPGTQYF
TRBV13	TRBJ1-6	CASSPSLPLHF
TRBV11-2	TRBJ1-1	CASSLHTRGVPNTEAFF
TRBV27	TRBJ2-7	CASSLGDSSYEQYF
TRBV9	TRBJ2-3	CASSVGRATDTQYF
TRBV2	TRBJ2-2	CASSEFEESYTGELFF
TRBV6-5	TRBJ1-3	CASSYTGGPGNTIYF
TRBV5-6	TRBJ2-1	CASSWPTGARDEQFF
TRBV9	TRBJ1-6	CASSVHRDRSSYNSPLHF
TRBV5-1	TRBJ2-7	CASSLEGSSYEQYF